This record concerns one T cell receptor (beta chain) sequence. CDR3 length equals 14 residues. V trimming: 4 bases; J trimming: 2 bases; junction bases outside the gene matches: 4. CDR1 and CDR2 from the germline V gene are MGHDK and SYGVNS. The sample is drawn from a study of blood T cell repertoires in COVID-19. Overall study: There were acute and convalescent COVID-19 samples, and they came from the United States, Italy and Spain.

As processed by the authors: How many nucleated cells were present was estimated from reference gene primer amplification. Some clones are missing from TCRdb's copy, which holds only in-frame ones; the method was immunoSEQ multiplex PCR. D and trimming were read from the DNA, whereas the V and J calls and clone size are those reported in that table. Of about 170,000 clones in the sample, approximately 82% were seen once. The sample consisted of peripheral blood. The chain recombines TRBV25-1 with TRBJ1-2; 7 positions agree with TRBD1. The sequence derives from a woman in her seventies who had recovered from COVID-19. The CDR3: CASSATGTNYGYTF. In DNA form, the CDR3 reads TGTGCCAGCAGTGCGACAGGGACAAACTATGGCTACACCTTC.